These 32 T cell receptor beta chains originate from one sample sequenced in a study of blood T cells in healthy people across ages. Primed by a sample-barcoded 5' primer and a J-beta primer mix, a second PCR proceeded for roughly 7 to 12 cycles. TCRdb ran MiXCR on the 5' RACE reads and lists one entry per CDR3 protein. The sample lists roughly 1,500,000 distinct CDR3 sequences, approximately 32% seen once, with about 10% in the top ten. The specimen sequenced was blood. All receptors come from a woman in her twenties or thirties in good health.

V and J are TRBV6-1 and TRBJ2-7, with 12 nucleotides matching TRBD1. This CDR3 contains 14 residues. Germline V lookup: CDR1 MNHNS, CDR2 SASEGT. J gave up 6 bases and V 10 bases, and 10 bases lay outside the gene matches. CDR3 in DNA: TGTGCCACCATGGGACAGGGGGCGCACTGCGAGCAGTACTTC. Translation: CATMGQGAHCEQYF.

The chain joins TRBV28 to TRBJ1-6; TRBD1 is a possible D gene (6 bases). This CDR3 is 15 amino acids long. Trimming took 5 bases from V and 9 from J, leaving 17 bases between them. The germline V gene encodes CDR1 MDHEN and CDR2 SYDVKM. The CDR3 loop is CASSPSQGRGSPLHF. The CDR3 DNA reads TGTGCCAGCAGTCCCTCACAGGGAAGGGGTTCACCCCTCCACTTT. Supplemented by reference TRBV28 and TRBJ1-6, the full variable domain reads DVKVTQSSRYLVKRTGEKVFLECVQDMDHENMFWYRQDPGLGLRLIYFSYDVKMKEKGDIPEGYSVSREKKERFSLILESASTNQTSMYLCASSPSQGRGSPLHFGNGTRLTVT.

This clonotype was seen more than once but under ten times. This chain joins TRBV6-1 and TRBJ2-1, with unresolved D. Trimming pared 6 bases from V and 6 bases from J, leaving 15 bases between. Germline CDR1 is MNHNS and CDR2 is SASEGT. CDR3 size: 14 residues. The CDR3 here is CASSRTNKVNEQFF. The CDR3 DNA sequence: TGTGCCAGCAGCCGGACCAATAAAGTCAATGAGCAGTTCTTC.

The rearrangement joins TRBV4-1 to TRBJ1-2, with D possibly TRBD1 on 5 matching bases. This CDR3 region has 17 residues. Trimming removed 0 bases from V and 4 bases from J, with 18 bases in between. The germline V gene has CDR1 MGHRA and CDR2 YSYEKL. DNA of the CDR3: TGCGCCAGCAGCCAAGATCTGTTTGGGGCCATGGGCTATGGCTACACCTTC. As protein: CASSQDLFGAMGYGYTF.

The rearrangement links TRBV5-6 to TRBJ2-1, with 7 bases matching TRBD2. Per germline, CDR1 SGHDT and CDR2 YYEEEE. With 3 bases clipped from V and 9 bases from J, the junction kept 12 bases outside the gene matches. The CDR3 has 15 residues. CDR3 sequence (DNA): TGTGCCAGCAGCTCGGGACCAGCGGGATTGGTTGAGCAGTTCTTC. Translating it yields CASSSGPAGLVEQFF.

This clonotype was recorded only once. The chain has TRBV28 and TRBJ2-5; 9 bases agree with TRBD2. This CDR3 is built from 18 residues. Germline assignment: CDR1 MDHEN and CDR2 SYDVKM. J lost 1 base, V lost 2 bases, and 11 bases had no gene match. CDR3 loop: CASSLQPLWREGQETQYF. The CDR3 DNA sequence: TGTGCCAGCAGTTTACAACCTCTCTGGCGGGAGGGCCAAGAGACCCAGTACTTC.

In its sample, this clonotype was seen a few times. V and J are TRBV9 and TRBJ2-1; D unresolved. Germline CDR1 is SGDLS and CDR2 is YYNGEE. The CDR3 totals 13 residues. Trimming took off 0 bases at V and 10 bases at J, with 11 bases between the two ends. CDR3 amino acids: CASSVEVSGEQFF. The CDR3 nucleotides read TGTGCCAGCAGCGTAGAGGTTTCCGGCGAGCAGTTCTTC.

The gene calls are TRBV5-6 and TRBJ2-4; 7 bases agree with TRBD1. Germline CDR1 SGHDT, CDR2 YYEEEE. CDR3 size: 11 residues. Trimming cost V 2 bases and J 13 bases; bases outside gene matches: 3. CDR3: CASSFDREQYF. In DNA form, the CDR3 reads TGTGCCAGCAGCTTCGACAGGGAGCAGTACTTC. The full variable domain, its missing parts supplied by reference TRBV5-6 and TRBJ2-4, is DAGVTQSPTHLIKTRGQQVTLRCSPKSGHDTVSWYQQALGQGPQFIFQYYEEEERQRGNFPDRFSGHQFPNYSSELNVNALLLGDSALYLCASSFDREQYFGAGTRLSVL.

This clonotype showed up just a few times. This chain's CDR3 is CASSQAGLGTEAFF. CDR3 nucleotide sequence: TGTGCCAGCAGCCAAGCAGGGCTGGGCACTGAAGCTTTCTTT. V usage is TRBV3-1 and J usage is TRBJ1-1; TRBD1 is a possible D gene (5 bases). This CDR3 comprises 14 residues. Looked up from germline, CDR1 is LGHDT and CDR2 is YNNKEL (reference sequence). V dropped 1 base and J dropped 4 bases, with 10 bases sitting between them.

With regard to this clonotype: A much more abundant neighbour one base away suggests this may be a read error. The chain carries TRBV7-8 and TRBJ2-5, with 10 positions matching TRBD2. Germline CDR1 is SGHVS and CDR2 is FQNEAQ. This CDR3 comprises 15 residues. J lost 5 bases, V lost 2 bases, and 5 bases had no gene match. CDR3 sequence (DNA): TGTGCCAGCAGCTTAAGCGGGGGGGCCCCTGAGACCCAGTACTTC. Translated, it gives CASSLSGGAPETQYF.

This clonotype was observed a handful of times. V and J are TRBV6-1 and TRBJ2-7, with TRBD2 identical over 7 bases. The junction had 3 bases not matched to a gene; V was cut back by 4 bases and J by 0 bases. The CDR3 extends over 14 amino acids. Germline values: CDR1 MNHNS, CDR2 SASEGT. CDR3 nucleotide sequence: TGTGCCAGCAGTGCGGAGCGGGGCTCCTACGAGCAGTACTTC. It specifies CASSAERGSYEQYF.

The chain couples TRBV7-8 to TRBJ2-7; D is perhaps TRBD1 (5 bases). Trimming removed 5 bases at V and 3 bases at J, with 17 bases between. The germline V gene has CDR1 SGHVS and CDR2 FQNEAQ. The CDR3 runs 15 residues. The DNA of the CDR3 is TGTGCCAGCAGCCCAGGGTCCGGTACCTTCTACGAGCAGTACTTC. It is translated as CASSPGSGTFYEQYF.

There are a few counts of this clonotype. This rearrangement joins TRBV27 to TRBJ2-3, with D possibly matching TRBD1 (6 bases). Trimming cost V 3 bases and J 9 bases, with 16 bases left between them. The V gene's germline CDR1 is MNHEY and CDR2 SMNVEV (reference sequence). This CDR3 spans 14 amino acids. Written as DNA, the CDR3 is TGTGCCAGCAGTTTCCCGGGCCAGGGGAGAACGCAGTATTTT. Protein product: CASSFPGQGRTQYF.

To note about this clonotype: One end of the junction does not line up with germline, which may come from a read error. This chain uses TRBV7-2 with TRBJ2-7; 7 bases align to TRBD2. The CDR3 has 14 residues. Germline V gene data show CDR1 as SGHTA and CDR2 as FQGNSA. CDR3 sequence reads: CASSEMTSSYEQDF. Written as DNA, the CDR3 is TGTGCCAGCAGCGAAATGACTAGCAGCTACGAGCAGGACTTC.

This clonotype was detected only a few times. The CDR3 nucleotides read TGTGCCAGCAGCTTGGCCGGGACTAGCGGGGTCTATGAGCAGTTCTTC. Translated: CASSLAGTSGVYEQFF. J is TRBJ2-1 and V is TRBV5-4; 13 bases agree with TRBD2. CDR3 length: 16 amino acids. V gave up 0 bases and J gave up 8 bases; unmatched junction bases: 5. The germline V gene encodes CDR1 SGHNT and CDR2 YYREEE (reference sequence). Full variable domain (outside the CDR3, taken from reference TRBV5-4 and TRBJ2-1): ETGVTQSPTHLIKTRGQQVTLRCSSQSGHNTVSWYQQALGQGPQFIFQYYREEENGRGNFPPRFSGLQFPNYSSELNVNALELDDSALYLCASSLAGTSGVYEQFFGPGTRLTVL.

This clonotype was observed many times. The J gene is TRBJ2-1, the V gene TRBV4-1, with D unresolved. The V end lost 0 bases, the J end lost 9 bases, and 12 bases lay between the germline ends. There are 14 residues in the CDR3. The germline gives CDR1 MGHRA, CDR2 YSYEKL. CDR3 coding DNA: TGCGCCAGCAGCCAAGATCCCCCTTTGGGTGAGCAGTTCTTC. Translating gives CASSQDPPLGEQFF.

The V call is TRBV20-1, the J call TRBJ2-7; D unclear. Germline CDR1 and CDR2: DFQATT and SNEGSKA (reference sequence). The CDR3 is made up of 14 amino acids. With 6 bases removed from V and 0 bases from J, the gap between germline ends came to 15 bases. The CDR3 DNA sequence: TGCAGTGCGGAACTACCTAAGGGCTCCTACGAGCAGTACTTC. This codes for CSAELPKGSYEQYF.

This clonotype has just a few counts. The rearrangement uses TRBV5-1 and TRBJ2-1, with 8 nucleotides matching TRBD1. The CDR3 length is 14 residues. Trimming cost V 2 bases and J 7 bases; bases outside gene matches: 5. CDR1 and CDR2 (germline): SGHRS, YFSETQ. CDR3 coding DNA: TGCGCCAGCAGCTTAGGCAGGGGGCAGAATGAGCAGTTCTTC. Its translation: CASSLGRGQNEQFF.

Comment on this clonotype: One base away lies a much larger clone, so this may be a sequencing read error. V and J are TRBV18 and TRBJ1-2; TRBD1 is a possible D gene (5 bases). CDR1 is KGHSH and CDR2 is LQKENI in the germline V gene. This CDR3 contains 12 residues. The CDR3 spells CVSSWGDYGYTF. For the CDR3, the DNA is TGTGTCAGCTCATGGGGGGACTATGGCTACACCTTC.

J is TRBJ2-7 and V is TRBV7-2; D uncertain. Germline V lookup: CDR1 SGHTA, CDR2 FQGNSA. Trimming pared 5 bases from V and 5 bases from J, leaving 16 bases between. The CDR3 contains 14 residues. The CDR3 region is CASSQSRWPDEQYF. CDR3 sequence (DNA): TGTGCCAGCAGCCAATCTCGATGGCCTGACGAGCAGTACTTC.

Points on this clonotype: The junction and the germline gene differ at one end; a read error may be behind it. The chain has TRBV4-1 and TRBJ2-7, with D perhaps matching TRBD2 (6 bases). The CDR3 is 16 residues long. CDR1 MGHRA and CDR2 YSYEKL come from the germline V gene. CDR3 nucleotide sequence: TGCACCAGCAGCCAAGATTCGGGCGGGGCCTCCTACGAGCAGTACTTC. Translating it yields CTSSQDSGGASYEQYF.

The chain couples TRBV6-5 to TRBJ2-7; possibly TRBD1 for D (6 bases). This CDR3 is 14 amino acids long. Germline V gene lookup returns CDR1 MNHEY and CDR2 SVGAGI. V was trimmed by 4 bases and J by 0 bases, leaving 10 bases between them. The DNA for the CDR3 is TGTGCCAGCAGTTTCACCAGGGGCTCCTACGAGCAGTACTTC. Translation gives CASSFTRGSYEQYF.

This clonotype was observed a handful of times. The chain employs TRBV14 and TRBJ2-3; TRBD2 aligns across 7 bases. From germline, CDR1 is SGHDN and CDR2 FVKESK. The trim removed 4 bases at V and 9 bases at J, leaving 4 bases unmatched. The CDR3 extends over 12 amino acids. CDR3 region: CASSRLALTQYF. The CDR3 DNA reads TGTGCCAGCAGCCGACTAGCCCTCACGCAGTATTTT.

This clonotype was recorded a few times. V is TRBV28 and J is TRBJ2-5; maybe TRBD2 (5 bases). The tail of the sequence fits TRBJ2-7 better, so the J call may be wrong. In germline, CDR1 is MDHEN, CDR2 SYDVKM. This CDR3 is built from 13 residues. The CDR3 sequence is CASIRTGTYEQYF. The CDR3 bases are TGTGCCAGCATCAGAACGGGGACCTACGAGCAGTACTTC.

J is TRBJ2-7 and V is TRBV6-5; D ambiguous. The CDR3 totals 15 residues. Germline-derived CDR1 and CDR2 are MNHEY and SVGAGI. DNA for the CDR3: TGTGCTAACAGTTACTCGTGGTATTTGTTCTACGAGCAGTACTTC. This encodes CANSYSWYLFYEQYF.

The chain joins TRBV5-1 to TRBJ1-1; perhaps TRBD1 as D (5 bases). The CDR3 runs to 14 residues. Looked up from germline, CDR1 is SGHRS and CDR2 is YFSETQ. V lost 6 bases and J lost 7, with 19 bases in between. The CDR3 loop reads CASTGTGRGGEAFF. In DNA form, the CDR3 reads TGCGCCAGCACCGGGACCGGAAGAGGCGGTGAAGCTTTCTTT.

This clonotype showed up just a few times. The chain couples TRBV6-2 or TRBV6-3 to TRBJ1-6; 9 bases agree with TRBD1. The V and J ends lost 6 bases and 8 bases, in that order; junction bases with no gene match: 11. The CDR3 has 16 amino acids. Germline CDR1 is MNHEY and CDR2 is SVGEGT. In nucleotides, the CDR3 is TGTGCCAGCAGCCCCATCGGGGACAGGGAAGATTCACCCCTCCACTTT. It is translated as CASSPIGDREDSPLHF.

The V gene is TRBV4-1, the J gene TRBJ2-7, with 7 bases fitting TRBD1. Germline V gene data show CDR1 as MGHRA and CDR2 as YSYEKL. The junction had 5 bases not matched to a gene; V was cut back by 3 bases and J by 3 bases. This CDR3 contains 14 residues. The CDR3 DNA is TGCGCCAGCAGCCATTCGACAGGGATCTACGAGCAGTACTTC. It codes for CASSHSTGIYEQYF.

The rearrangement links TRBV6-1 to TRBJ1-5; TRBD1 might be the D (6 bases). This CDR3 is 14 amino acids long. With 8 bases removed from V and 2 bases from J, the gap between germline ends came to 13 bases. From germline, CDR1 is MNHNS and CDR2 SASEGT. DNA for the CDR3: TGTGCCAGCTCAGGGGCATTGGGCAATCAGCCCCAGCATTTT. This gives the protein CASSGALGNQPQHF.

This clonotype was counted between two and nine times. This chain uses TRBV20-1 with TRBJ1-2, with 7 bases lining up with TRBD1. This CDR3 has 13 amino acids. Germline V gives CDR1 DFQATT, CDR2 SNEGSKA (reference sequence). V gave up 6 bases and J gave up 5 bases; unmatched junction bases: 9. The CDR3: CSAVDRVGYGYTF. The CDR3 nucleotides read TGCAGTGCCGTCGACAGGGTGGGGTATGGCTACACCTTC.

In this sample, this clonotype turned up a few times. J is TRBJ2-1 and V is TRBV2; 13 nucleotides line up with TRBD2. CDR3 length: 17 residues. Trimming at V came to 4 bases and at J to 4 bases, leaving 7 bases not matched to a gene. Germline V gene data show CDR1 as SNHLY and CDR2 as FYNNEI. The CDR3: CASSGRGTSGMYNEQFF. CDR3 coding DNA: TGTGCCAGCAGTGGAAGGGGGACTAGCGGGATGTACAATGAGCAGTTCTTC.

This chain links TRBV6-1 with TRBJ1-2; D is unclear. Germline lookup yields CDR1 MNHNS and CDR2 SASEGT. The V gene lost 4 bases and the J gene lost 3 bases, with 9 bases spanning the gap. CDR3 length: 13 amino acids. DNA of the CDR3: TGTGCCAGCAGTGGTCTCTGGGACTATGGCTACACCTTC. Translating it yields CASSGLWDYGYTF.